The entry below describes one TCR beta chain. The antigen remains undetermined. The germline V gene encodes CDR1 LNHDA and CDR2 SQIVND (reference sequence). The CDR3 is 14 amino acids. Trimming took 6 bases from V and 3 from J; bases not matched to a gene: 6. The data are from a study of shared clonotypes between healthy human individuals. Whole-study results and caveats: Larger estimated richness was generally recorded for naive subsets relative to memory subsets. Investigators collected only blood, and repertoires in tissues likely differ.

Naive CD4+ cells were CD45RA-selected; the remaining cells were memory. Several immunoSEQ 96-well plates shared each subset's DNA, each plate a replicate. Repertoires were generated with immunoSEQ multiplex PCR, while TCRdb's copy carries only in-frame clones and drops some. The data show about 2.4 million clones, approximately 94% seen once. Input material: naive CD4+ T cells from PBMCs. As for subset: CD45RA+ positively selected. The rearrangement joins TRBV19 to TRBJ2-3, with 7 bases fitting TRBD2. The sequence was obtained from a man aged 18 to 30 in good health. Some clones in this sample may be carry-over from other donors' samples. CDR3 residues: CASSPWEGTDTQYF. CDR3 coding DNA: TGTGCCAGTAGCCCGTGGGAGGGAACAGATACGCAGTATTTT.